These 23 T cell receptor beta chains share one sample of origin, sequenced in a study of blood T cell repertoires in COVID-19. Profiled with immunoSEQ multiplex PCR; TCRdb holds only in-frame clones, not every one. The data show about 13,000 clones, 87% seen once. The sequencing input was peripheral blood. The receptors derive from a human donor in a cohort sampled during active COVID-19.

The chain uses TRBV10-3 and TRBJ2-3; 11 bases fit TRBD2. The CDR3 is made up of 17 amino acids. The germline CDR1 and CDR2 sequences are ENHRY and SYGVKD. The V segment lost 4 bases and the J segment 0 bases; nucleotides outside the gene matches: 6. The CDR3 coding sequence is TGTGCCATCAGTGTCTCGGGACTAGCGGAGAGCACAGATACGCAGTATTTT. Translated, it gives CAISVSGLAESTDTQYF.

This chain uses TRBV27 with TRBJ1-5; D is perhaps TRBD1 (6 bases). The germline V gene has CDR1 MNHEY and CDR2 SMNVEV (reference sequence). V was trimmed by 5 bases and J by 7 bases, leaving 18 bases between them. CDR3 length equals 15 residues. The CDR3 region has the DNA TGTGCCAGCAGTCCACAGGGTGGGCTGGTGCAGCCCCAGCATTTT. This sequence encodes CASSPQGGLVQPQHF.

This rearrangement joins TRBV3-1 (or the pseudogene TRBV3-2) to TRBJ2-1; 7 nucleotides line up with TRBD2. The CDR3 runs 13 residues. Germline CDR1 LGHDT, CDR2 YNNKEL (reference sequence). Losses at the gene ends were 2 bases for V and 6 bases for J; bases not matched to a gene: 1. The CDR3 sequence is CASSQRGGNEQFF. The CDR3 bases are TGTGCCAGCAGCCAACGCGGGGGCAATGAGCAGTTCTTC.

The V gene is TRBV19, the J gene TRBJ2-4; TRBD1 matches 9 bases. With 8 bases clipped from V and 0 bases from J, the junction kept 11 bases outside the gene matches. CDR3 size: 17 residues. Per germline, CDR1 LNHDA and CDR2 SQIVND (reference sequence). CDR3 in amino acids: CASSPGTGLRAKNIQYF. The CDR3 nucleotides read TGTGCCAGTTCACCCGGGACAGGGTTGAGAGCCAAAAACATTCAGTACTTC.

The chain recombines TRBV4-1 with TRBJ1-4; D gene uncertain. This CDR3 has 15 amino acids. CDR1 and CDR2 from the germline V gene are MGHRA and YSYEKL. V lost 1 base and J lost 8, with 14 bases in between. The CDR3 bases are TGCGCCAGCAGCCAAGTGACATTCAGAGTCGAAAAACTGTTTTTT. Protein: CASSQVTFRVEKLFF.

The V call is TRBV4-3, the J call TRBJ2-2; D may be TRBD1 (5 bases). With 2 bases removed from V and 4 bases from J, the gap between germline ends came to 11 bases. Germline assignment: CDR1 LGHNA and CDR2 YSLEER. The CDR3 covers 15 residues. The CDR3 DNA is TGCGCCAGCAGCCAACAACCAGGGTTCACCGGGGAGCTGTTTTTT. Amino acids: CASSQQPGFTGELFF.

The chain couples TRBV19 to TRBJ2-7; 7 positions agree with TRBD2. The CDR3 extends over 14 amino acids. The germline V gene encodes CDR1 LNHDA and CDR2 SQIVND (reference sequence). Trimming took 4 bases from V and 2 from J; bases not matched to a gene: 5. The CDR3 DNA reads as TGTGCCAGTAGTACCCCGGGACTACCCTACGAGCAGTACTTC. Amino acid sequence: CASSTPGLPYEQYF. Based on the CDR3 plus reference TRBV19 and TRBJ2-7, the full variable domain is DGGITQSPKYLFRKEGQNVTLSCEQNLNHDAMYWYRQDPGQGLRLIYYSQIVNDFQKGDIAEGYSVSREKKESFPLTVTSAQKNPTAFYLCASSTPGLPYEQYFGPGTRLTVT.

The table lists this clone with a count of one. J is TRBJ1-5 and V is TRBV29-1, with D possibly TRBD1 on 6 matching bases. V lost 6 bases and J lost 3, with 12 bases in between. The CDR3 runs 13 residues. The germline V gene has CDR1 SQVTM and CDR2 ANQGSEA. The CDR3 nucleotides are TGCAGCGTCGCTACAGGGCCCAATCAGCCCCAGCATTTT. It encodes CSVATGPNQPQHF. The full variable domain, with the rest looked up from reference TRBV29-1 and TRBJ1-5, is SAVISQKPSRDICQRGTSLTIQCQVDSQVTMMFWYRQQPGQSLTLIATANQGSEATYESGFVIDKFPISRPNLTFSTLTVSNMSPEDSSIYLCSVATGPNQPQHFGDGTRLSIL.

The rearrangement uses TRBV5-4 and TRBJ1-2, with a weak D call TRBD1 (5 bases). Germline values: CDR1 SGHNT, CDR2 YYREEE (reference sequence). The CDR3 runs 14 residues. The V gene lost 0 bases and the J gene lost 5 bases, with 11 bases spanning the gap. CDR3 amino acids: CASSLDGGRYGYTF. DNA for the CDR3: TGTGCCAGCAGCTTGGACGGGGGTCGGTATGGCTACACCTTC.

J is TRBJ1-2 and V is TRBV27; D call uncertain. Germline values: CDR1 MNHEY, CDR2 SMNVEV (reference sequence). The CDR3 is made up of 13 amino acids. Trimming stripped 5 bases from V and 4 bases from J, with 11 bases between. CDR3 bases: TGTGCCAGCAGTGAACTCGGACTCTATGGCTACACCTTC. Amino acid sequence: CASSELGLYGYTF.

The chain is built from TRBV3-1 (or the pseudogene TRBV3-2) and TRBJ2-1, with 8 positions matching TRBD1. CDR1 and CDR2 (germline): LGHDT, YNNKEL (reference sequence). The V gene end was trimmed by 1 base and the J gene end by 10 bases; junction bases not matched to a gene: 3. The CDR3 spans 13 residues. DNA of the CDR3: TGTGCCAGCAGCCAAGGAACAGGGGGAGAGCAGTTCTTC. It encodes CASSQGTGGEQFF.

The chain combines TRBV7-9 with TRBJ2-3; TRBD2 matches 8 bases. CDR1 is SEHNR and CDR2 is FQNEAQ in the germline V gene (reference sequence). V shed 6 bases, J shed 11 bases, and the junction held 13 bases outside the gene matches. The CDR3 has 14 residues. The chain's CDR3 is CASRGREGPQQQYF. The CDR3, as DNA: TGTGCCAGCAGGGGACGGGAGGGCCCCCAACAGCAGTATTTT. Variable domain in full (rest from reference TRBV7-9 and TRBJ2-3): DTGVSQNPRHKITKRGQNVTFRCDPISEHNRLYWYRQTLGQGPEFLTYFQNEAQLEKSRLLSDRFSAERPKGSFSTLEIQRTEQGDSAMYLCASRGREGPQQQYFGPGTRLTVL.

V is TRBV19 and J is TRBJ2-7, with D possibly being TRBD1 (6 bases). This CDR3 has 14 residues. With 5 bases removed from V and 7 bases from J, the gap between germline ends came to 18 bases. Germline assignment: CDR1 LNHDA and CDR2 SQIVND (reference sequence). CDR3: CASSGQLPTSEQYF. The CDR3 DNA is TGTGCCAGTAGTGGACAGCTCCCTACTTCTGAGCAGTACTTC.

The chain combines TRBV27 with TRBJ2-7; D is unclear. The germline gives CDR1 MNHEY, CDR2 SMNVEV (reference sequence). The CDR3 is 15 amino acids. V lost 3 bases, J lost 0 bases, and 12 bases lay in between. The CDR3 protein is CASSFKAEGSYEQYF. CDR3 DNA: TGTGCCAGCAGTTTCAAGGCGGAAGGCTCCTACGAGCAGTACTTC.

The chain couples TRBV5-5 to TRBJ1-5, with unresolved D. This CDR3 contains 14 residues. Trimming pared 0 bases from V and 5 bases from J, leaving 9 bases between. The germline V gene encodes CDR1 SGHKS and CDR2 YYEKEE (reference sequence). CDR3 coding DNA: TGTGCCAGCAGCTTGGCGACAAGTTATCAGCCCCAGCATTTT. This gives the protein CASSLATSYQPQHF.

The chain links TRBV7-6 to TRBJ2-3; tentative D call: TRBD2 (7 bases). The CDR3 consists of 15 residues. Trimming shortened V by 5 bases and J by 2 bases, and 14 bases separated the two germline ends. Per germline, CDR1 SGHVS and CDR2 FNYEAQ. The CDR3 loop reads CASSAQGGFTDTQYF. CDR3 nucleotide sequence: TGTGCCAGCAGCGCACAGGGAGGGTTCACAGATACGCAGTATTTT.

This clone has just one count. In DNA, the CDR3 is TGTGCCAGTAGTACCGACAGGGGTCTCGAGCAGTACTTC. Residues: CASSTDRGLEQYF. This chain connects TRBV19 to TRBJ2-7, with TRBD1 matching over 8 bases. After removal of 4 bases from V and 6 bases from J, the junction contained 5 bases not matched to a gene. The germline gives CDR1 LNHDA, CDR2 SQIVND (reference sequence). This CDR3 comprises 13 residues.

This clone came up a few times. V gene TRBV6-6 combines with J gene TRBJ2-7, with TRBD1 identical over 10 bases. The CDR3 length is 15 residues. In germline, CDR1 is MNHNY, CDR2 SVGAGI (reference sequence). V lost 7 bases, J lost 3 bases, and 9 bases stayed unmatched. The CDR3 here is CASKSGQGSLYEQYF. The CDR3 region has the DNA TGTGCCAGCAAATCGGGACAGGGGTCCCTCTACGAGCAGTACTTC.

This chain links TRBV7-6 with TRBJ2-7, with 7 positions matching TRBD1. Germline V lookup: CDR1 SGHVS, CDR2 FNYEAQ. With 5 bases clipped from V and 3 bases from J, the junction kept 4 bases outside the gene matches. The CDR3 consists of 13 residues. CDR3 DNA sequence: TGTGCCAGCAGCCCTTCAGGGGGCTACGAGCAGTACTTC. Translated, it gives CASSPSGGYEQYF. Variable domain in full (rest from reference TRBV7-6 and TRBJ2-7): GAGVSQSPRYKVTKRGQDVALRCDPISGHVSLYWYRQALGQGPEFLTYFNYEAQQDKSGLPNDRFSAERPEGSISTLTIQRTEQRDSAMYRCASSPSGGYEQYFGPGTRLTVT.

The rearrangement uses TRBV27 and TRBJ2-7; TRBD2 aligns across 11 bases. With V trimmed by 10 bases and J by 3 bases, 11 bases remained unmatched. This CDR3 region has 15 residues. Germline lookup yields CDR1 MNHEY and CDR2 SMNVEV (reference sequence). The CDR3 sequence is CAIILRLAGSYEQYF. The CDR3 bases are TGTGCCATCATCCTAAGACTAGCGGGGAGCTACGAGCAGTACTTC.

The rearrangement uses TRBV5-1 and TRBJ2-5; D possibly corresponds to TRBD1 (5 bases). This CDR3 region has 13 residues. Germline-derived CDR1 and CDR2 are SGHRS and YFSETQ. Trimming stripped 1 base from V and 5 bases from J, with 9 bases between. CDR3: CASSLTGGETQYF. CDR3 bases: TGCGCCAGCAGCTTGACAGGTGGCGAGACCCAGTACTTC.

The rearrangement uses TRBV27 and TRBJ2-1; 15 bases align to TRBD2. V trimming: 4 bases; J trimming: 7 bases; junction bases outside the gene matches: 5. This CDR3 is 16 amino acids long. Per germline, CDR1 MNHEY and CDR2 SMNVEV (reference sequence). The CDR3 reads CASSSRTSGRGNEQFF. The CDR3 DNA sequence: TGTGCCAGCAGTTCCAGGACTAGCGGGAGGGGTAATGAGCAGTTCTTC.

This sequence joins TRBV18 and TRBJ2-5; D gene uncertain. The germline V and J ends were trimmed by 2 bases and 4 bases, with 8 bases remaining between them. The CDR3 contains 13 residues. Germline loops: CDR1 KGHSH, CDR2 LQKENI. DNA of the CDR3: TGTGCCAGCTCACCAAAATCGGGAGAGACCCAGTACTTC. Its translation is CASSPKSGETQYF.